This TCR beta chain was captured in a study of T cell repertoires in cytomegalovirus infection. Study details: Selected CMV epitopes included recently identified HLA-C-restricted ones as well as well-studied HLA-B-restricted ones.

Of note for this clonotype: Its antigen is currently unknown.

TCRdb itself ran the reads through MiXCR, one entry per CDR3 protein. The sample carries roughly 990,000 distinct CDR3 sequences, around 31% recorded once. The V and J ends lost 7 bases and 9 bases, in that order; junction bases with no gene match: 10. This CDR3 has 15 residues. Broader study findings: Summed frequency of shared TCR beta families picked out CMV carriers who also had the relevant HLA. CMV-specific TCR beta clonotypes restricted by HLA-C dominated the ex vivo response.

This specimen was cultured CD8+ T cells from PBMCs, taken from culture after CMV antigen stimulation. This sequence was found in a human donor in good health (CMV status not recorded). Some clones in this sample may be carry-over from other donors' samples. The V and J genes are TRBV12-3 or TRBV12-4 and TRBJ1-6; 9 bases are a match to TRBD1. The CDR3 sequence: CASNPSGTGISPLHF. Here the CDR3 DNA reads TGTGCCAGCAATCCATCCGGGACAGGGATTTCACCCCTCCACTTT.